This record looks at one T cell receptor beta chain sequence and its context. Its antigen remains unknown. The sample originates from a study of graft-versus-host responses after intestinal transplantation. Study-wide background: Grafts that recipients had were multivisceral, liver-intestinal, or isolated intestinal transplants. Recipients uniformly received anti-thymocyte globulin induction, followed by tacrolimus and steroids for three to four years. Findings of the study overall: Graft-donor T cell macrochimerism in patients accompanied high graft-versus-host to host-versus-graft clonal ratios in allografts.

Germline V lookup: CDR1 SGHTA, CDR2 FQGNSA. The junction had 9 bases not matched to a gene; V was cut back by 3 bases and J by 8 bases. The CDR3 is 15 residues long. Assay used: immunoSEQ multiplex PCR; TCRdb lists only in-frame clones, some missing. The data hold approximately 88,000 clones, with roughly 93% observed a single time. This clonotype originated in a human donor who was the organ donor for an intestinal transplant. Sequenced here: unstimulated CD4+ T cells sorted from spleen or lymph node cells, sampled before transplant. V usage is TRBV7-2 and J usage is TRBJ2-4; TRBD1 agrees at 8 bases. This CDR3 reads CASSFPDRGTYIQYF. For the CDR3, the DNA is TGTGCCAGCAGCTTCCCAGACAGGGGTACCTACATTCAGTACTTC.